This is a list of T cell receptor beta chains from one sample in a study of cytomegalovirus exposure and HLA in healthy donors. Profiled with immunoSEQ multiplex PCR; TCRdb holds only in-frame clones, not every one. This table has 55,000 to 65,000 clones, around 94% appearing once. Specimen: PBMCs. These receptor sequences come from a man younger than 35 in good health and CMV-seronegative. The CDR3 runs from the conserved cysteine through the conserved F or W. The order of the fields is D gene, clone size, J gene, V gene, CDR3 protein, CDR3 DNA. D genes are given only for firm matches. Clone size is not always given. Where it is, it says once, few, many or a class for expanded clones.

>TRBD1|.|TRBJ1-3|TRBV4-3
CASSQDAGGGNTIYF
TGCGCCAGCAGCCAAGACGCAGGGGGGGGAAACACCATATATTTT
>.|.|TRBJ1-1|TRBV6-4
CASSETAGANTEAFF
TGTGCCAGCAGTGAAACGGCAGGGGCGAACACTGAAGCTTTCTTT
>.|.|TRBJ2-1|TRBV5-4
CASSLEANSYNEQFF
TGTGCCAGCAGCTTGGAAGCGAACTCCTACAATGAGCAGTTCTTC
>.|once|TRBJ1-1|TRBV5-4
CASSLLLGRANTEAFF
TGTGCCAGCAGCCTTTTGTTAGGGCGGGCGAACACTGAAGCTTTCTTT
>TRBD2|.|TRBJ2-7|TRBV14
CASSRTPGTSFREQYF
TGTGCCAGCAGCCGCACCCCCGGGACTAGCTTCAGAGAGCAGTACTTC
>.|.|TRBJ2-2|TRBV5-4
CASSSPGDHGELFF
TGTGCCAGCAGCTCTCCGGGAGACCACGGGGAGCTGTTTTTT
>.|.|TRBJ1-1|TRBV5-4
CASSPGIEFNTEAFF
TGTGCCAGCAGCCCGGGGATTGAGTTCAACACTGAAGCTTTCTTT
>.|.|TRBJ2-2|TRBV7-9
CASSLKRERSGELFF
TGTGCCAGCAGCTTAAAACGGGAGAGGTCCGGGGAGCTGTTTTTT
>TRBD2|.|TRBJ2-3|TRBV5-4
CASSLPLAGVGSDTQYF
TGTGCCAGCAGCTTACCGCTAGCGGGAGTCGGGTCCGATACGCAGTATTTT
>TRBD1|.|TRBJ2-7|TRBV6-5
CASQGGQGTYEQYF
TGTGCCAGCCAGGGGGGACAGGGAACCTACGAGCAGTACTTC